Below, 17 T cell receptor beta chains from the same sample are listed, as sequenced in a study of blood T cell repertoires in COVID-19. Libraries were prepared by immunoSEQ multiplex PCR; TCRdb keeps only in-frame clonotypes and omits some of them. The data contain approximately 220,000 clones, approximately 83% of them singletons. The sample was peripheral blood. Every receptor here comes from a woman between 55 and 75 years old with acute or convalescent COVID-19.

This chain connects TRBV5-1 to TRBJ1-1; the match to TRBD1 covers 7 bases. The CDR3 runs 14 residues. Looked up from germline, CDR1 is SGHRS and CDR2 is YFSETQ. Germline trimming cut 0 bases from V and 3 bases from J; bases unmatched to any gene: 2. The CDR3 spells CASSLGRGDTEAFF. DNA of the CDR3: TGCGCCAGCAGCTTGGGCAGGGGGGACACTGAAGCTTTCTTT.

The V gene is TRBV30, the J gene TRBJ1-1; D is unclear. This CDR3 is 13 amino acids long. The germline V gene encodes CDR1 GTSNPN and CDR2 SVGIG (reference sequence). V lost 1 base to trimming and J lost 1 base, with 7 bases between them. The CDR3 spells CAWSAAGNTEAFF. The CDR3 DNA reads as TGTGCCTGGAGTGCGGCGGGGAACACTGAAGCTTTCTTT. Full variable domain (missing parts from reference TRBV30 and TRBJ1-1): SQTIHQWPATLVQPVGSPLSLECTVEGTSNPNLYWYRQAAGRGLQLLFYSVGIGQISSEVPQNLSASRPQDRQFILSSKKLLLSDSGFYLCAWSAAGNTEAFFGQGTRLTVV.

CDR3 nucleotides: TGCGCCAGCAGCACCGGGGTCGCGGAAGCTTTCTTT. Translating it yields CASSTGVAEAFF. This chain uses TRBV5-1 with TRBJ1-1, with no clear D. Between the trimmed V and J ends, which lost 4 bases and 8 bases, there was a span of 12 bases. Germline assignment: CDR1 SGHRS and CDR2 YFSETQ. The CDR3 totals 12 residues.

The chain employs TRBV29-1 and TRBJ2-1; D remains unclear. Germline V gives CDR1 SQVTM, CDR2 ANQGSEA. The CDR3 is made up of 11 amino acids. Trimming cost V 4 bases and J 5 bases, with 6 bases left between them. The CDR3 sequence is CSVGANNEQFF. The CDR3 nucleotides are TGCAGCGTTGGGGCTAACAATGAGCAGTTCTTC.

This clone was found many times. The genes are TRBV19 and TRBJ1-5, with no clear D. Germline CDR1 and CDR2: LNHDA and SQIVND (reference sequence). The length of the CDR3 is 13 residues. V was shortened by 8 bases and J by 1 base, with 9 bases between the two germline ends. This chain's CDR3 is CASARESNQPQHF. The CDR3 DNA reads TGTGCCAGTGCTCGGGAGAGCAATCAGCCCCAGCATTTT.

The chain combines TRBV11-1 with TRBJ1-3, with D possibly matching TRBD1 (5 bases). Between the trimmed V and J ends, which lost 5 bases and 4 bases, there was a span of 9 bases. Per germline, CDR1 SGHAT and CDR2 FQDESV (reference sequence). The CDR3 spans 13 residues. The CDR3 DNA is TGTGCCAGCAGCCAGACAGAGGGAAACACCATATATTTT. This codes for CASSQTEGNTIYF.

This chain links TRBV5-6 with TRBJ2-5; no definite D call. V lost 0 bases and J 2 bases, leaving 11 bases between the germline ends. The germline gives CDR1 SGHDT, CDR2 YYEEEE. The CDR3 contains 15 residues. The CDR3 sequence is CASSLEKLKQETQYF. The CDR3 DNA is TGTGCCAGCAGCTTGGAGAAGCTAAAGCAAGAGACCCAGTACTTC.

This rearrangement joins TRBV7-2 to TRBJ2-3, with TRBD2 identical over 11 bases. Germline CDR1 SGHTA, CDR2 FQGNSA. The length of the CDR3 is 15 residues. With V trimmed by 2 bases and J by 7 bases, 5 bases remained unmatched. CDR3 DNA: TGTGCCAGCAGCTTAAGTAGCGGGGGGGGTAATACGCAGTATTTT. Encoded protein: CASSLSSGGGNTQYF.

DNA of the CDR3: TGCGCCAGCAGCCAAGATTTTGGACAGGGCGTCAGTCAGCCCCAGCATTTT. As protein: CASSQDFGQGVSQPQHF. The chain recombines TRBV4-1 with TRBJ1-5; 8 bases agree with TRBD1. With 0 bases clipped from V and 6 bases from J, the junction kept 10 bases outside the gene matches. Germline CDR1 reads MGHRA; CDR2 reads YSYEKL. This CDR3 has 17 amino acids.

The chain combines TRBV4-1 with TRBJ2-3, with 7 bases that match TRBD2. J gave up 3 bases and V 6 bases, and 9 bases lay outside the gene matches. The CDR3 runs to 15 residues. The germline gives CDR1 MGHRA, CDR2 YSYEKL. CDR3 loop: CASSPHGGGTDTQYF. The CDR3 coding sequence is TGCGCCAGCAGTCCCCATGGGGGGGGGACAGATACGCAGTATTTT.

The chain combines TRBV18 with TRBJ2-5, with 9 bases aligning to TRBD1. CDR1 KGHSH and CDR2 LQKENI come from the germline V gene. J was trimmed by 5 bases and V by 3 bases; bases with no gene match: 13. This CDR3 is 17 amino acids long. CDR3 sequence (DNA): TGTGCCAGCTCACCCCTACCCGGGACAGGGTTTAAGGAGACCCAGTACTTC. Its translation: CASSPLPGTGFKETQYF.

This clone was detected only a few times. The CDR3 DNA reads TGTGCCAGCAGGGACAGATACAATGAGCAGTTCTTC. Translated, it gives CASRDRYNEQFF. The V gene is TRBV27, the J gene TRBJ2-1, with TRBD1 as a possible D gene (6 bases). With 6 bases removed from V and 4 bases from J, the gap between germline ends came to 7 bases. The CDR3 spans 12 residues. CDR1 is MNHEY and CDR2 is SMNVEV in the germline V gene (reference sequence).

V is TRBV5-1 and J is TRBJ1-1; 8 nucleotides align to TRBD1. The germline V gene encodes CDR1 SGHRS and CDR2 YFSETQ. V was clipped by 1 base and J by 1 base; unmatched bases: 3. The CDR3 covers 15 residues. Here the CDR3 reads CASSLQGARNTEAFF. Here the CDR3 DNA reads TGCGCCAGCAGCTTGCAGGGGGCGAGGAACACTGAAGCTTTCTTT. The full variable domain, with the rest looked up from reference TRBV5-1 and TRBJ1-1, is KAGVTQTPRYLIKTRGQQVTLSCSPISGHRSVSWYQQTPGQGLQFLFEYFSETQRNKGNFPGRFSGRQFSNSRSEMNVSTLELGDSALYLCASSLQGARNTEAFFGQGTRLTVV.

J is TRBJ2-7 and V is TRBV7-2, with D possibly being TRBD2 (7 bases). This CDR3 is 15 amino acids long. V lost 5 bases and J lost 8, with 22 bases in between. Germline V CDR1 and CDR2: SGHTA, FQGNSA. CDR3 protein: CASSSQGGGSSKQYF. CDR3 nucleotide sequence: TGTGCCAGCAGCAGCCAGGGAGGGGGATCCTCAAAGCAGTACTTC.

This chain links TRBV3-1 (or the pseudogene TRBV3-2) with TRBJ1-2; D remains ambiguous. The CDR3 totals 14 residues. Trimming left V 1 base short and J 3 bases short, with 9 bases between. Germline CDR1 is LGHDT and CDR2 is YNNKEL (reference sequence). The CDR3 is CASSQGSYYYGYTF. CDR3 in DNA: TGTGCCAGCAGCCAAGGTTCCTATTACTATGGCTACACCTTC.

The chain joins TRBV30 to TRBJ1-2; 10 nucleotides align to TRBD1. Germline V CDR1 and CDR2: GTSNPN, SVGIG (reference sequence). The length of the CDR3 is 15 residues. V was clipped by 0 bases and J by 4 bases; unmatched bases: 5. CDR3 amino acids: CAWSVPGQGTYGYTF. The CDR3 region has the DNA TGTGCCTGGAGTGTCCCGGGACAGGGGACCTATGGCTACACCTTC.

The CDR3 DNA follows: TGTGCCAGCAGCCAAGGGGACAGGGCCGGGACTGAAGCTTTCTTT. It is translated as CASSQGDRAGTEAFF. The chain has TRBV4-2 and TRBJ1-1; 9 bases line up with TRBD1. The length of the CDR3 is 15 residues. The V gene end was trimmed by 1 base and the J gene end by 5 bases; junction bases not matched to a gene: 5. Germline lookup yields CDR1 LGHNA and CDR2 YNFKEQ.